The 8 T cell receptor beta chains listed next were all sequenced from one sample in a study of cytomegalovirus exposure and HLA in healthy donors. PCR used 60 Vbeta primers and 13 Jbeta primers. Assay used: immunoSEQ multiplex PCR; TCRdb lists only in-frame clones, some missing. The sample carries 60,000 to 70,000 clones, roughly 73% recorded once. Sample: PBMCs. All receptors come from a male donor in good health and CMV-seropositive.

This chain uses TRBV19 with TRBJ1-1, with 7 bases aligning to TRBD1. V shed 5 bases, J shed 1 base, and the junction held 4 bases outside the gene matches. Germline values: CDR1 LNHDA, CDR2 SQIVND (reference sequence). The CDR3 consists of 14 residues. CDR3 protein: CASSEGQANTEAFF. CDR3 DNA sequence: TGTGCCAGTAGTGAAGGACAGGCGAACACTGAAGCTTTCTTT. The whole variable domain, remainder taken from reference TRBV19 and TRBJ1-1, is DGGITQSPKYLFRKEGQNVTLSCEQNLNHDAMYWYRQDPGQGLRLIYYSQIVNDFQKGDIAEGYSVSREKKESFPLTVTSAQKNPTAFYLCASSEGQANTEAFFGQGTRLTVV.

Of note for this clone: This sample also contains other DNA sequences that code for the same CDR3. This rearrangement joins TRBV18 to TRBJ1-2, with a tentative D call TRBD1 (5 bases). Trimming took 2 bases from V and 8 from J, leaving 12 bases between them. The germline V gene encodes CDR1 KGHSH and CDR2 LQKENI. CDR3 length: 13 amino acids. CDR3 sequence (DNA): TGTGCCAGCTCACCATCGGACACGAGGGGCTACACCTTC. It codes for CASSPSDTRGYTF.

The rearrangement joins TRBV6-1 to TRBJ1-6; no clear D gene. The germline V gene has CDR1 MNHNS and CDR2 SASEGT. The germline V and J ends were trimmed by 7 bases and 2 bases, with 6 bases remaining between them. The CDR3 contains 13 residues. The CDR3 protein is CASITAYNSPLHF. The CDR3 DNA follows: TGTGCCAGCATCACAGCCTATAATTCACCCCTCCACTTT.

The chain joins TRBV5-6 to TRBJ1-3, with TRBD1 matching 8 bases. CDR3 length equals 16 residues. V was pared by 5 bases and J by 4 bases, with 11 bases of the junction left unmatched. Looked up from germline, CDR1 is SGHDT and CDR2 is YYEEEE. The CDR3: CASRFSTGAYGNTIYF. CDR3 DNA sequence: TGTGCCAGCAGATTTTCGACAGGGGCTTACGGAAACACCATATATTTT.

The genes are TRBV30 and TRBJ2-2; 10 nucleotides line up with TRBD2. V gave up 0 bases and J gave up 6 bases; unmatched junction bases: 10. The CDR3 has 17 amino acids. Germline V gene lookup returns CDR1 GTSNPN and CDR2 SVGIG (reference sequence). The CDR3 DNA follows: TGTGCCTGGAGTGTAATATTTACTAGCGGGGCTCCCGGGGAGCTGTTTTTT. The encoded protein is CAWSVIFTSGAPGELFF. The whole variable domain, remainder taken from reference TRBV30 and TRBJ2-2, is SQTIHQWPATLVQPVGSPLSLECTVEGTSNPNLYWYRQAAGRGLQLLFYSVGIGQISSEVPQNLSASRPQDRQFILSSKKLLLSDSGFYLCAWSVIFTSGAPGELFFGEGSRLTVL.

This chain joins TRBV7-6 and TRBJ1-1; TRBD1 aligns across 8 bases. CDR3 length: 15 residues. Per germline, CDR1 SGHVS and CDR2 FNYEAQ. J lost 3 bases, V lost 5 bases, and 8 bases had no gene match. The CDR3 reads CASSPLGQGDTEAFF. The CDR3 bases are TGTGCCAGCAGCCCTTTAGGACAGGGTGACACTGAAGCTTTCTTT.

The V gene is TRBV28, the J gene TRBJ1-6; perhaps TRBD1 as D (5 bases). The germline gives CDR1 MDHEN, CDR2 SYDVKM. The CDR3 has 17 residues. V was pared by 3 bases and J by 9 bases, with 21 bases between. The CDR3 region has the DNA TGTGCCAGCAGTTTGCCCGCTATAGGGAAAAGGGGTTCACCCCTCCACTTT. Its translation: CASSLPAIGKRGSPLHF.

The CDR3 sequence: CASSSHTGPPNYGYTF. The CDR3 DNA follows: TGTGCCAGCAGTTCGCATACAGGACCTCCTAACTATGGCTACACCTTC. The genes are TRBV28 and TRBJ1-2; D may be TRBD1 (5 bases). Germline lookup yields CDR1 MDHEN and CDR2 SYDVKM. The length of the CDR3 is 16 residues. Trimming shortened V by 4 bases and J by 0 bases, and 15 bases separated the two germline ends.